The clone carrying this TCR beta chain occurred many times. The target antigen is unknown. The record originates from a study of breast tumors, draining lymph nodes, adjacent tissues. The lymph nodes were axillary draining lymph nodes from breast cancer patients. The CDR3 length is 14 residues. In germline, CDR1 is KGHSH, CDR2 LQKENI. V lost 7 bases, J lost 6 bases, and 6 bases stayed unmatched. Using its own MiXCR run on the multiplex PCR reads, TCRdb lists one record per CDR3 protein. The profile covers approximately 100,000 distinct CDR3 sequences, with about 31% appearing a single time and less than 6% taken by the ten largest. General observations from the study: Compared with lymph nodes, tumors were less diverse; compared with nontumor tissue, more.

This clonotype was obtained from a female donor with breast cancer. Some clones in this sample may be carry-over from other donors' samples. The chain has TRBV18 and TRBJ2-2; 9 bases align to TRBD1. The specimen sequenced was axillary lymph node tissue. CDR3 sequence: CASWTGVAAGELFF. The CDR3 nucleotides are TGTGCCAGCTGGACAGGGGTAGCCGCCGGGGAGCTGTTTTTT.